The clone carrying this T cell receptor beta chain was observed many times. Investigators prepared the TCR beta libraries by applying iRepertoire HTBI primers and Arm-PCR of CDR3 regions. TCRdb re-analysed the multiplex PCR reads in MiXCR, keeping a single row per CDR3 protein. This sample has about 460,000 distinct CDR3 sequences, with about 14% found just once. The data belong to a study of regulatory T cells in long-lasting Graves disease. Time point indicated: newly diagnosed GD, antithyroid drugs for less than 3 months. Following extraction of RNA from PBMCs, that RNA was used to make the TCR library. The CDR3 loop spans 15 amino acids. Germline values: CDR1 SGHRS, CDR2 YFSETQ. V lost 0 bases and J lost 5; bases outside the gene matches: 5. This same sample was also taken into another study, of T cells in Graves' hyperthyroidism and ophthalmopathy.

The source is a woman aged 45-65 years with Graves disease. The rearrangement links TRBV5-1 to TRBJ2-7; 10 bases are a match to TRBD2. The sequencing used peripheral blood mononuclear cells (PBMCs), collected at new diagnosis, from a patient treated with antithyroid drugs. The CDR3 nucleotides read TGCGCCAGCAGCTTGGAAGCTAGCGGGAGAAACGAGCAGTACTTC. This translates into CASSLEASGRNEQYF.